Listed below are T cell receptor beta chains from one sample, sequenced in a study of cytomegalovirus exposure and HLA in healthy donors. Produced via immunoSEQ multiplex PCR; TCRdb's table is partial and in-frame only. In the table there are some 120,000 clones, 60% to 85% of which are singletons. The source material was PBMCs. These receptors were taken from a human donor in good health. CDR3s include the opening cysteine and the closing phenylalanine or tryptophan. The D gene is left open where the match is weak. The size field is filled for only some rows; it gives once, few, many or a size class.

D gene	clone size	J gene	V gene	CDR3 DNA	CDR3 protein
NA	NA	TRBJ2-2	TRBV10-3	TGTGCCATCAGTGTGCAGGGGTCCGGGGAGCTGTTTTTT	CAISVQGSGELFF
NA	NA	TRBJ2-7	TRBV6-6	TGTGCCAGCAGTGAGACAGACGAGCAGTACTTC	CASSETDEQYF
NA	NA	TRBJ1-2	TRBV9	TGTGCCAGCAGCGTAGGGCTACAGGGTGGGGATGGCTACACCTTC	CASSVGLQGGDGYTF
NA	few	TRBJ1-4	TRBV5-6	TGTGCCAGCAGCTTGGGAGGAAGTGAAAAACTGTTTTTT	CASSLGGSEKLFF
NA	NA	TRBJ1-2	TRBV6-5	TGTGCCAGCAGCCGGGACAAAGGGAGAGTGGGCTACACCTTC	CASSRDKGRVGYTF
NA	NA	TRBJ2-7	TRBV19	TGTGCCAGCTCTATGGGGGGAGTCTACGAGCAGTACTTC	CASSMGGVYEQYF
TRBD1	few	TRBJ1-1	TRBV6-1	TGTGCCAGCAAATCAGGGGGAGGAGGGACTGAAGCTTTCTTT	CASKSGGGGTEAFF
NA	NA	TRBJ2-7	TRBV7-9	TGTGCCAGCAGCTTAGACACCCCCAGCTCCTACGAGCAGTACTTC	CASSLDTPSSYEQYF
TRBD1	NA	TRBJ1-5	TRBV6-5	TGTGCCAGCAGCCCCAGGGGGAGGAGTCAGCCCCAGCATTTT	CASSPRGRSQPQHF
TRBD2	NA	TRBJ2-1	TRBV27	TGTGCCAGCAGTTCATCTCGCGGGGGAAACAATGAGCAGTTCTTC	CASSSSRGGNNEQFF
NA	few	TRBJ2-7	TRBV6-1	TGTGCCAGCAGTTCGACGGGGAGCTCCTACGAGCAGTACTTC	CASSSTGSSYEQYF
NA	NA	TRBJ2-7	TRBV7-9	TGTGCCAGCATAAGCGGAAGCTCCTACGAGCAGTACTTC	CASISGSSYEQYF
NA	NA	TRBJ1-1	TRBV6-1	TGTGCCAGTGAAGGGGAGGACACTGAAGCTTTCTTT	CASEGEDTEAFF
TRBD1	NA	TRBJ2-7	TRBV6-1	TGTGCCAGCGCACCCGGGACAGGGACCTACGAGCAGTACTTC	CASAPGTGTYEQYF
TRBD1	NA	TRBJ2-7	TRBV7-9	TGTGCCAGCAGCGAGACCTCGGGACAGGGACCCTACGAGCAGTACTTC	CASSETSGQGPYEQYF
TRBD1	NA	TRBJ2-2	TRBV7-6	TGTGCCAGCAGCCCGCGACAGGGGCACGAGGGGGAGCTGTTTTTT	CASSPRQGHEGELFF
NA	NA	TRBJ2-2	TRBV7-8	TGTGCCAGCAGCCAACGGGCGGCAGGGGGGCCCACGAACACCGGGGAGCTGTTTTTT	CASSQRAAGGPTNTGELFF
NA	NA	TRBJ2-7	TRBV6-5	TGTGCCAGCAGTGAACAGGGGAGGTACGGGCAGTACTTC	CASSEQGRYGQYF
NA	NA	TRBJ1-5	TRBV19	TGTGCCAGTAGTACGGTGGGGCGGCCCCAGCATTTT	CASSTVGRPQHF
NA	NA	TRBJ1-1	TRBV7-3	TGTGCCAGCAGCAACACCCGACAGAGTGGCACTGAAGCTTTCTTT	CASSNTRQSGTEAFF
TRBD2	once	TRBJ2-3	TRBV14	TGTGCCAGCAGCCCCATAAAGACTAGCGGGGATACGCAGTATTTT	CASSPIKTSGDTQYF
TRBD1	once	TRBJ1-2	TRBV19	TGTGCCAGTAGTATTTGGACAGGACCCTATGGCTACACCTTC	CASSIWTGPYGYTF
NA	NA	TRBJ2-1	TRBV19	TGTGCCAGTGCCCGGGGTTCTGGAAAGCAGTTCTTC	CASARGSGKQFF
TRBD1	NA	TRBJ2-7	TRBV4-3	TGCGCCAGCAGCCTCCTAAGGGGGCAGGCCTACGAGCAGTACTTC	CASSLLRGQAYEQYF
TRBD1	NA	TRBJ1-1	TRBV5-4	TGTGCCAGCAGCTGGGACAGGGGGCATCGTGGGGCTTTCTTT	CASSWDRGHRGAFF
NA	NA	TRBJ1-2	TRBV6-1	TGTGCCAGCAGTCGCGGGACCTTCTATGGCTACACCTTC	CASSRGTFYGYTF
TRBD2	NA	TRBJ2-2	TRBV9	TGTGCCAGCAGCGTAGTCCGCGGGGGGAACACCGGGGAGCTGTTTTTT	CASSVVRGGNTGELFF
TRBD2	NA	TRBJ2-3	TRBV5-1	TGCGCCAGCAGCTTGGTGGCTGGGACTAACACAGATACGCAGTATTTT	CASSLVAGTNTDTQYF
NA	NA	TRBJ2-7	TRBV7-6	TGTGCCAGCAGCTCGGTACAGGTGGGTGAGCAGTACTTC	CASSSVQVGEQYF
TRBD2	NA	TRBJ2-5	TRBV27	TGTGCCAGCACCAGGGCCCCCGCGGGAGGGACCCAGTACTTC	CASTRAPAGGTQYF
TRBD1	NA	TRBJ1-2	TRBV7-2	TGTGCCAGCAGCACGGACAGGGCCCTTCGGGAGTTC	CASSTDRALREF
NA	NA	TRBJ2-6	TRBV19	TGTGCCAGTAGCCGACAGCCTCACCTTTCTGGGGCCAACGTCCTGACTTTC	CASSRQPHLSGANVLTF
TRBD2	NA	TRBJ2-1	TRBV5-5	TGTGCCAGCAGCTTGGTCAGGGACTACTACAATGAGCAGTTCTTC	CASSLVRDYYNEQFF
TRBD2	NA	TRBJ2-3	TRBV7-3	TGTGCCAGCAGCTCAGATCCTGGGGGGGTAGGGCCAGATACGCAGTATTTT	CASSSDPGGVGPDTQYF
NA	NA	TRBJ2-1	TRBV4-2	TGTGCCAGCAGCGGAGGACCGGAACCCTACAATGAGCAGTTCTTC	CASSGGPEPYNEQFF
NA	NA	TRBJ2-7	TRBV7-3	TGTGCCAGCACCCTAGGGGTCCCTCCCTACGAGCAGTACTTC	CASTLGVPPYEQYF
TRBD1	NA	TRBJ1-6	TRBV7-9	TGTTCCAGCAGCTATTACGGTCGGGACAGGGATAACACCCTCCACTTT	CSSSYYGRDRDNTLHF
NA	few	TRBJ2-1	TRBV2	TGTGCCACCGCGGGACCCAATGAGCAGTTCTTC	CATAGPNEQFF
NA	NA	TRBJ2-1	TRBV10-1	TGCGCCAGCAGTGAGAGTGTGGGGCCGTACAATGAGCAGTTCTTC	CASSESVGPYNEQFF
TRBD1	NA	TRBJ2-5	TRBV6-6	TGTGCCAGCCTAACAGGGGGCGAAGAGACCCAGTACTTC	CASLTGGEETQYF
NA	NA	TRBJ2-7	TRBV9	TGTGCCAGCAGCGTACGCCCGGGACAATATTACGAGCAGTACTTC	CASSVRPGQYYEQYF
NA	once	TRBJ2-7	TRBV6-5	TGTGCCAGCAGCTTTTCTAGAGTGAGCTCCTACGAGCAGTACTTC	CASSFSRVSSYEQYF
TRBD1	NA	TRBJ2-7	TRBV4-1	TGCGCCAGCAGCCAGATGGACCCGGGACAGGGGAACTACGAGCAGTACTTC	CASSQMDPGQGNYEQYF
TRBD1	NA	TRBJ2-7	TRBV10-3	TGTGCCATCAGCGCCGTCGGACAGGGGGCAGGTTACGAGCAGTACTTC	CAISAVGQGAGYEQYF